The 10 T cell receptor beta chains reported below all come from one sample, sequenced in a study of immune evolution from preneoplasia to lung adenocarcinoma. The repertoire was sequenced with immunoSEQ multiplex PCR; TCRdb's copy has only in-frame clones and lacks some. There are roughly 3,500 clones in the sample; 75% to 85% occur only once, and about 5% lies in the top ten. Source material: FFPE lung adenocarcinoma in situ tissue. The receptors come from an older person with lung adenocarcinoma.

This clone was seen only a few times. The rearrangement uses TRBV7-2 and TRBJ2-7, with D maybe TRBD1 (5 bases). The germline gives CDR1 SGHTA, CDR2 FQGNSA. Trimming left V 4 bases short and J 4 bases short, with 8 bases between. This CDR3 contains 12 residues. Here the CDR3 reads CASSSTVYEQYF. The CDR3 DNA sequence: TGTGCCAGCAGCTCGACAGTTTACGAGCAGTACTTC.

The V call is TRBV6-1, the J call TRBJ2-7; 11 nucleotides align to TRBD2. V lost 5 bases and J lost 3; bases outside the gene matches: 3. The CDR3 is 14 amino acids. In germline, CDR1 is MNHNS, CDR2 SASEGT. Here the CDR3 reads CASSLTSGSYEQYF. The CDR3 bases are TGTGCCAGCAGTTTAACTAGCGGGAGCTACGAGCAGTACTTC.

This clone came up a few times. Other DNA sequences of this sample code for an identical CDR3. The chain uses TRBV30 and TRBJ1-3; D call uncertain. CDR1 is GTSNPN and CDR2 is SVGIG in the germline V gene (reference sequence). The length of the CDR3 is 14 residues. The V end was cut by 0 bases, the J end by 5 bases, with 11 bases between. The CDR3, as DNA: TGTGCCTGGAGTGTAGCGGGCGGCAGAAACACCATATATTTT. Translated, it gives CAWSVAGGRNTIYF.

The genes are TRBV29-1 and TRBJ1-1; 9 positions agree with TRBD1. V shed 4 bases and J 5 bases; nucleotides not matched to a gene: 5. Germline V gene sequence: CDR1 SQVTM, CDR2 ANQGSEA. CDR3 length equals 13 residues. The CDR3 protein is CSVGGQGRTEAFF. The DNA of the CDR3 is TGCAGCGTTGGGGGACAGGGACGGACTGAAGCTTTCTTT.

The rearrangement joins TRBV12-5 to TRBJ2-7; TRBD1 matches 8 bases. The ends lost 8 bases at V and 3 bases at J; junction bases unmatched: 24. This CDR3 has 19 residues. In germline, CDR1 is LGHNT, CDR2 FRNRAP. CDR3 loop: CASPTPGQGHQEGYYEQYF. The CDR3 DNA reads TGTGCTAGTCCCACGCCTGGACAGGGTCACCAGGAGGGTTACTACGAGCAGTACTTC.

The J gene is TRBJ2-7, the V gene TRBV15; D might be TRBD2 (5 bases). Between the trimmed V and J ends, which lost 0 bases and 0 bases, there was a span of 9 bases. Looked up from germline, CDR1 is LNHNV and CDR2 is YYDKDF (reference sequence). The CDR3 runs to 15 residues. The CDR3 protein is CATSRDPSSSYEQYF. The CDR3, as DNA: TGTGCCACCAGCAGAGATCCTAGCAGCTCCTACGAGCAGTACTTC.

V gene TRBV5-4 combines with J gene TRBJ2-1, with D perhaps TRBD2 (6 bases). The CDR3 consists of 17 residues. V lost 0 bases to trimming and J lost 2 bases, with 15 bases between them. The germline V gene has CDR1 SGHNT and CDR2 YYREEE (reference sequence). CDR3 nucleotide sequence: TGTGCCAGCAGCTTGGATGGGGGGACTGGGGCCTACAATGAGCAGTTCTTC. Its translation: CASSLDGGTGAYNEQFF.

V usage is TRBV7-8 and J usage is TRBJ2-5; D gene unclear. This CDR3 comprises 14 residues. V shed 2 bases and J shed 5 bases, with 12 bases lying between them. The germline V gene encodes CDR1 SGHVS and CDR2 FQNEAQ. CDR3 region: CASSLKGGRETQYF. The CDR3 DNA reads TGTGCCAGCAGCTTAAAGGGTGGTCGGGAGACCCAGTACTTC. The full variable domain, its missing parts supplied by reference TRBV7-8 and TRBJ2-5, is GAGVSQSPRYKVAKRGQDVALRCDPISGHVSLFWYQQALGQGPEFLTYFQNEAQLDKSGLPSDRFFAERPEGSVSTLKIQRTQQEDSAVYLCASSLKGGRETQYFGPGTRLLVL.

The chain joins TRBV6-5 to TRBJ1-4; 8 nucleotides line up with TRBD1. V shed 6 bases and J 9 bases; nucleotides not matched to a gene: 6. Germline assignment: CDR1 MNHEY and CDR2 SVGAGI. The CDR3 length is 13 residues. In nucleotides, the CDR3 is TGTGCCAGCAGCCCGACAGGGGAACAAAAACTGTTTTTT. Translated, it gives CASSPTGEQKLFF.

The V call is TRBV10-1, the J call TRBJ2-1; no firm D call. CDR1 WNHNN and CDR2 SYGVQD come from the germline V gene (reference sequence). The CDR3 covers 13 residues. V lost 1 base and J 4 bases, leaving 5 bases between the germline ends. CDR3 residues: CASSELAYNEQFF. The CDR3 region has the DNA TGCGCCAGCAGTGAGTTGGCTTACAATGAGCAGTTCTTC.